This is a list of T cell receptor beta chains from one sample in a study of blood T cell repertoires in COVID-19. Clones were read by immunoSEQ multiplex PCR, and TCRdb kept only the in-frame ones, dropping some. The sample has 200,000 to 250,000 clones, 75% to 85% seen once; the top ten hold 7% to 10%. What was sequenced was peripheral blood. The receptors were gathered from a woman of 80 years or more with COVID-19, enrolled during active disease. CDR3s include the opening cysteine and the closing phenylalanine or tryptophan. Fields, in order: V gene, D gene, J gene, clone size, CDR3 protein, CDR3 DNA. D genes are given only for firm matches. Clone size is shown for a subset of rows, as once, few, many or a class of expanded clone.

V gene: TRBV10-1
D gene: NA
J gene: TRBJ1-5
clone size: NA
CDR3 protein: CASMGRPNQPQHF
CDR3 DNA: TGCGCCAGCATGGGCAGGCCGAATCAGCCCCAGCATTTT

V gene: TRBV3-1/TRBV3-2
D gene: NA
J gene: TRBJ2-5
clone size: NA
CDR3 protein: CASSQASQTQYF
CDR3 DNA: TGTGCCAGCAGCCAAGCGTCCCAGACCCAGTACTTC

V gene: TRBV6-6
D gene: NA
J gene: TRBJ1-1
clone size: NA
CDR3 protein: CASSYEGGYTEAFF
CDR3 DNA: TGTGCCAGCAGTTACGAGGGAGGTTATACTGAAGCTTTCTTT

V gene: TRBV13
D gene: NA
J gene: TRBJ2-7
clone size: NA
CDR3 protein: CASSLGGTPYEQYF
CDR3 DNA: TGTGCCAGCAGCTTGGGTGGGACACCCTACGAGCAGTACTTC

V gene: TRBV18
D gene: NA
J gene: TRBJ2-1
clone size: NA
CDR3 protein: CASSPQGPYNEQFF
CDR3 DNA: TGTGCCAGCTCACCACAGGGGCCCTACAATGAGCAGTTCTTC

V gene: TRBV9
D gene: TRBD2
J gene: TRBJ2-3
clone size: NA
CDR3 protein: CASSARGGVGTDTQYF
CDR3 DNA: TGTGCCAGCAGCGCCCGGGGGGGCGTTGGCACAGATACGCAGTATTTT

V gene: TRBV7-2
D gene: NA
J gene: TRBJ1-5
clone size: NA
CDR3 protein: CASSRRGLGHGTQHF
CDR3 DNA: TGTGCCAGCAGCCGTAGGGGCTTAGGGCATGGTACCCAGCATTTT

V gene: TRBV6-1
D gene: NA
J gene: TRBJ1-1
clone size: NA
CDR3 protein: CASSEAPATGGRF
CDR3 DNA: TGTGCCAGCAGTGAAGCCCCGGCTACAGGTGGGCGTTTT

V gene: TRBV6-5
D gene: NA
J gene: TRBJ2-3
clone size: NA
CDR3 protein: CASSFGQTSSTDTQYF
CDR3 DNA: TGTGCCAGCAGTTTTGGACAGACTTCTAGCACAGATACGCAGTATTTT

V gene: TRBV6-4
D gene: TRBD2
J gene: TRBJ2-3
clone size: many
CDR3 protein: CASSGLAGGPDTQYF
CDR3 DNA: TGTGCCAGCAGCGGACTAGCGGGAGGGCCAGATACGCAGTATTTT

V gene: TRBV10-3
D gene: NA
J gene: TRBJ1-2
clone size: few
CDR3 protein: CAISESWGDYGYTF
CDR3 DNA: TGTGCCATCAGTGAGTCCTGGGGGGACTATGGCTACACCTTC

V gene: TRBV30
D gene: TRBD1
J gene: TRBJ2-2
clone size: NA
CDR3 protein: CAGTGDKAGELFF
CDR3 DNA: TGTGCCGGGACAGGGGATAAAGCCGGGGAGCTGTTTTTT

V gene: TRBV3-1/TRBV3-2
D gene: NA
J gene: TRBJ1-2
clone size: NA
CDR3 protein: CASSPPGGYGYTF
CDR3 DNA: TGTGCCAGCAGCCCCCCGGGAGGGTATGGCTACACCTTC

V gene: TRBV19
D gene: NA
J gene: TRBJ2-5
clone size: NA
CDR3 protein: CASSKRQMKETQYF
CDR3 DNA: TGTGCCAGTAGTAAGAGGCAGATGAAAGAGACCCAGTACTTC